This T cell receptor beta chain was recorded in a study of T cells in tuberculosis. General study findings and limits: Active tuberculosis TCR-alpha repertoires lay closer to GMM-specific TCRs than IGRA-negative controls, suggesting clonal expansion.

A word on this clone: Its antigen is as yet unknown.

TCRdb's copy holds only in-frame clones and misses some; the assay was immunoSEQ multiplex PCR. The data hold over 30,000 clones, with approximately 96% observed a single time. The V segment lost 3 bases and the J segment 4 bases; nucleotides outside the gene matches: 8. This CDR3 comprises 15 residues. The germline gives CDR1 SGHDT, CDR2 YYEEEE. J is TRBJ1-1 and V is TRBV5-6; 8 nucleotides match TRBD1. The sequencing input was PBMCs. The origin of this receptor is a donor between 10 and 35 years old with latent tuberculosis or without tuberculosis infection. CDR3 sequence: CASSWQGAFGTEAFF. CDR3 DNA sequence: TGTGCCAGCAGCTGGCAGGGGGCTTTTGGCACTGAAGCTTTCTTT.